A selection of T cell receptor beta chains follows, all from one sample in a study of metastatic and nonmetastatic thyroid tumors. TCRdb re-clonotyped the PCR reads via MiXCR. Here the sample spans some 21,000 clones, about 25% being singletons. The sequenced material came from tumor tissue. These receptor sequences come from a female donor with papillary thyroid cancer or a benign thyroid nodule (not recorded which). Some clones in this sample may be carry-over from other donors' samples. CDR3s leave out the opening cysteine and the closing phenylalanine or tryptophan. Fields, in order: V gene, clone size, CDR3 protein. A row's size may be missing; if present it is once, few, many or a size class.

V gene: TRBV7-8; clone size: NA; CDR3 protein: ASSLAGGPDTHY
V gene: TRBV19; clone size: NA; CDR3 protein: ASRGRVGATEAF
V gene: TRBV5-1; clone size: NA; CDR3 protein: ASILAVELF
V gene: TRBV19; clone size: many; CDR3 protein: ASSIYPLKGCEQY
V gene: TRBV15; clone size: NA; CDR3 protein: ATSRDRGQSYEQY
V gene: TRBV28; clone size: many; CDR3 protein: ASSLPTTDTQY
V gene: TRBV18; clone size: NA; CDR3 protein: ASSPLGTGSNYGYT
V gene: TRBV7-9; clone size: many; CDR3 protein: ASSYRGQAETQY
V gene: TRBV6-1; clone size: few; CDR3 protein: ASSAGQEGAEL
V gene: TRBV19; clone size: once; CDR3 protein: ASSIGMWGIGELF
V gene: TRBV27; clone size: many; CDR3 protein: ASSLGTGGYNEQF
V gene: TRBV21-1; clone size: NA; CDR3 protein: ASSKLFGGGWWGTSNEQF
V gene: TRBV27; clone size: many; CDR3 protein: ASSFLAGGLADTQY
V gene: TRBV18; clone size: NA; CDR3 protein: ASSSDGTAGEKLF